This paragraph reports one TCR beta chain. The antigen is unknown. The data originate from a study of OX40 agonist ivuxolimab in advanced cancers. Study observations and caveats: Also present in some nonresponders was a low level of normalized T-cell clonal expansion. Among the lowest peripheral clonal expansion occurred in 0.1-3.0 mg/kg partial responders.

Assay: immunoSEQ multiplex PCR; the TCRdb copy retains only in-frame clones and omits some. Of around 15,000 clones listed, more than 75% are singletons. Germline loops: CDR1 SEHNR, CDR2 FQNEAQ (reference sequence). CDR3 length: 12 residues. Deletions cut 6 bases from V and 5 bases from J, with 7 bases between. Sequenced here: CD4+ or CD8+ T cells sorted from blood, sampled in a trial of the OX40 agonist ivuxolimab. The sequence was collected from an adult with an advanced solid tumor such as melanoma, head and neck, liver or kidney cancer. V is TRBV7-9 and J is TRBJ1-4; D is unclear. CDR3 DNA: TGTGCCAGCAGGTCCCTAAATGAAAAACTGTTTTTT. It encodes CASRSLNEKLFF.